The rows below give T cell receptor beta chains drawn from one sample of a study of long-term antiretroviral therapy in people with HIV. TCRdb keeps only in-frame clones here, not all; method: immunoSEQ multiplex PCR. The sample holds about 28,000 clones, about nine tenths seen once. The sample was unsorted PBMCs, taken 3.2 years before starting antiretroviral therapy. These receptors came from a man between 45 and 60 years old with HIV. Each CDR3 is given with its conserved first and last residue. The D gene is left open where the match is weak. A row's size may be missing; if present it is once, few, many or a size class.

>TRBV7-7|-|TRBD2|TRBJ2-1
CASSPGLAGSRDEQFF
TGTGCCAGCAGCCCGGGACTAGCGGGGAGTCGTGATGAGCAGTTCTTC
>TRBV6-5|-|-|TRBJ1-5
CASSSGLSNQPQHF
TGTGCCAGCAGTTCAGGGTTAAGCAATCAGCCCCAGCATTTT
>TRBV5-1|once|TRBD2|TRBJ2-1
CASSLVAGVVNEQFF
TGCGCCAGCAGCTTGGTGGCGGGAGTGGTTAATGAGCAGTTCTTC
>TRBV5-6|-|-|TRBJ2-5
CASSLTSRLKTQYF
TGTGCCAGCAGCTTGACTAGCCGGTTGAAGACCCAGTACTTC
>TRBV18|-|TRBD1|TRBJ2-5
CASSTGGETQYF
TGTGCCAGCTCGACAGGGGGAGAGACCCAGTACTTC
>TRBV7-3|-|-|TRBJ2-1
CASSVEPSYNEQFF
TGTGCCAGCAGTGTCGAGCCCTCCTACAATGAGCAGTTCTTC
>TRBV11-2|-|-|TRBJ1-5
CASSLRPGLNQPQHF
TGTGCCAGCAGCTTACGGCCAGGGCTCAATCAGCCCCAGCATTTT
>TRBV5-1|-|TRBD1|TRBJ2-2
CASSRQGVNTGELFF
TGCGCCAGCAGCAGACAGGGGGTGAACACCGGGGAGCTGTTTTTT
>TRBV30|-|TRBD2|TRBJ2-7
CAWTPGGWRSSYEQYF
TGTGCCTGGACCCCGGGGGGGTGGCGGAGCTCCTACGAGCAGTACTTC
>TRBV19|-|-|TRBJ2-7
CASSLQGPYEQYF
TGTGCCAGTAGTCTCCAGGGTCCCTACGAGCAGTACTTC
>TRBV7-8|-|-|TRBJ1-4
CASSRGRTNEKLFF
TGTGCCAGCAGCCGGGGGCGTACTAATGAAAAACTGTTTTTT
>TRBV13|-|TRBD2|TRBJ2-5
CASSHWGGLDSQETQYF
TGTGCCAGCAGCCATTGGGGGGGACTGGATTCTCAAGAGACCCAGTACTTC
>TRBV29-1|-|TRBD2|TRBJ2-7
CSVRGTRRGITYEQYF
TGCAGCGTGCGAGGGACTCGGCGGGGGATCACCTACGAGCAGTACTTC
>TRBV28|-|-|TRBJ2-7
CASMAQAVLHEQYF
TGTGCCAGCATGGCACAGGCCGTTCTCCACGAGCAGTACTTC
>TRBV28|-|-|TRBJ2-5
CASSVPGPQETQYF
TGTGCCAGCAGCGTCCCGGGACCGCAAGAGACCCAGTACTTC
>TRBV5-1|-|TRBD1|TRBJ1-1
CASSSTGIHTEAFF
TGCGCCAGCAGCTCGACAGGGATTCACACTGAAGCTTTCTTT
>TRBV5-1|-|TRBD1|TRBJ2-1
CASSQTGSSYNEQFF
TGCGCCAGCAGCCAGACAGGGAGCTCCTACAATGAGCAGTTCTTC
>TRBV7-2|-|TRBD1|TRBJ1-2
CASSFYSGGDNYGYTF
TGTGCCAGCAGCTTTTATTCAGGGGGCGATAACTATGGCTACACCTTC
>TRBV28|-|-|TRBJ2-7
CASLSAQRQGEQYF
TGTGCCAGCCTATCGGCGCAGAGGCAGGGCGAGCAGTACTTC
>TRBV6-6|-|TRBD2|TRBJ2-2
CASSYSGGGNTGELFF
TGTGCCAGCAGTTACTCTGGGGGGGGGAACACCGGGGAGCTGTTTTTT